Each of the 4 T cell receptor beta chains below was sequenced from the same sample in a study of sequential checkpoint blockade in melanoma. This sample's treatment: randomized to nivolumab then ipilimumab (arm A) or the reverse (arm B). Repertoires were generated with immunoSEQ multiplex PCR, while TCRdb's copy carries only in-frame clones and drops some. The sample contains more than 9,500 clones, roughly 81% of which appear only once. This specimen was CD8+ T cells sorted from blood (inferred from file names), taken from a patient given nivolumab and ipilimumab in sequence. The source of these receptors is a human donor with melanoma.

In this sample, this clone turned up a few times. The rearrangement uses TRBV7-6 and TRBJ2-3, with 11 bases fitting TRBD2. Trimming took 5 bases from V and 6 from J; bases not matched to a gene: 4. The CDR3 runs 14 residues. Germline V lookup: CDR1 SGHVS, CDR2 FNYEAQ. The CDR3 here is CASSTSGGTDTQYF. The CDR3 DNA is TGTGCCAGCAGCACTAGCGGGGGAACGGATACGCAGTATTTT.

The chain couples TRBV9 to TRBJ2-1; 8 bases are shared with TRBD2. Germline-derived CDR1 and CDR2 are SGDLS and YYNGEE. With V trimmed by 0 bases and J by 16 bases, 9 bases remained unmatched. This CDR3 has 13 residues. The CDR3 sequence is CASSVGVLAGLFF. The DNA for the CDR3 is TGTGCCAGCAGCGTAGGGGTATTAGCGGGATTATTCTTC.

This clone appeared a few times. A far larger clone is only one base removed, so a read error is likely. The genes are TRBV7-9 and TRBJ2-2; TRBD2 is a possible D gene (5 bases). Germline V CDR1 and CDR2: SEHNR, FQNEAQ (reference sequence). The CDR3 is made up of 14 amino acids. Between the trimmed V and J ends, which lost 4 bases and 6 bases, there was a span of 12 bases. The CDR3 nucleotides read TGTGCCAGCAGCTCTACTAGGTCTCCCGGGGAGCTGTTTTTT. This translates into CASSSTRSPGELFF.

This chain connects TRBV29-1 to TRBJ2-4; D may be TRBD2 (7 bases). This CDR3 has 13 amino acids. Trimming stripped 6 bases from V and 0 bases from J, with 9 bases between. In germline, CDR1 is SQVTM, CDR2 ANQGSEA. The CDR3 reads CSVGGGAKNIQYF. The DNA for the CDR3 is TGCAGCGTAGGGGGGGGAGCCAAAAACATTCAGTACTTC. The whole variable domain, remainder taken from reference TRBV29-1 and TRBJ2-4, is SAVISQKPSRDICQRGTSLTIQCQVDSQVTMMFWYRQQPGQSLTLIATANQGSEATYESGFVIDKFPISRPNLTFSTLTVSNMSPEDSSIYLCSVGGGAKNIQYFGAGTRLSVL.